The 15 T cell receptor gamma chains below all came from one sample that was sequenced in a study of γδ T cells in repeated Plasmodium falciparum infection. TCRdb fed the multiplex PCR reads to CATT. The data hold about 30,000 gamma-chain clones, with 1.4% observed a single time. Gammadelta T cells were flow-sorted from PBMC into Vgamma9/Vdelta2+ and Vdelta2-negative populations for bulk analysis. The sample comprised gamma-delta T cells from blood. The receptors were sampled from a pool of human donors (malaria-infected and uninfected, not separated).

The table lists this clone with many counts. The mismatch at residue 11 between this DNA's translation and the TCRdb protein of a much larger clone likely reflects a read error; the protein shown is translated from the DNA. The CDR3 region is CALWNTQELGEKIKVF. The CDR3 DNA sequence: TGTGCCTTGTGGAACACCCAAGAGTTGGGCGAAAAAATCAAGGTATTT. The chain recombines TRGV9 with TRGJP. The J gene was not available in TCRdb and was assigned here by matching the DNA to germline segments. The CDR3 extends over 16 amino acids. Germline V gene data show CDR1 as GITISATS and CDR2 as ISYDGTV (reference sequence).

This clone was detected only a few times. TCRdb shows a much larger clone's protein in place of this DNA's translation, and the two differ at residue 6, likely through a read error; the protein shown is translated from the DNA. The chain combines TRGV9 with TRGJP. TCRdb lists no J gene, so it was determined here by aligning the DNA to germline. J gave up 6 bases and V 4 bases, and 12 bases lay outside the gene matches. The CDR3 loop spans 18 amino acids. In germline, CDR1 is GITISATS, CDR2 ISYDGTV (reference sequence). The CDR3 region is CALWDTAASELGKKIKVF. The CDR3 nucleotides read TGTGCCTTGTGGGACACCGCGGCTTCAGAGTTGGGCAAAAAAATCAAGGTATTT.

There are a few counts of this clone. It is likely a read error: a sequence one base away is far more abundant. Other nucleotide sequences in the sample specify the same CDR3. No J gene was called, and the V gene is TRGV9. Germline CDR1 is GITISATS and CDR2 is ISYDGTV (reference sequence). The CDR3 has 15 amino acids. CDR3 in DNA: TGTGCCTTGTGGGTCGAAGAGTTGGGCAAAAAAATCAAGGTGTTT. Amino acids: CALWVEELGKKIKVF.

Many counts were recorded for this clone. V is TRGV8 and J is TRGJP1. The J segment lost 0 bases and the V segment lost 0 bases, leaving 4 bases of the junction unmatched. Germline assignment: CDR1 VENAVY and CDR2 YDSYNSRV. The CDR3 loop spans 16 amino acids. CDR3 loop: CATWDRHHTTGWFKIF. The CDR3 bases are TGTGCCACCTGGGATAGGCACCATACCACTGGTTGGTTCAAGATATTT.

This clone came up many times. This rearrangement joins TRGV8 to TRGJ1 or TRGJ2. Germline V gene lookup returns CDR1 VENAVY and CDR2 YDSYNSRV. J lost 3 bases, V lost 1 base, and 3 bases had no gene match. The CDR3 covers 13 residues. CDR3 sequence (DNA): TGTGCCACCTGGGATAGCCTTTATTATAAGAAACTCTTT. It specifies CATWDSLYYKKLF.

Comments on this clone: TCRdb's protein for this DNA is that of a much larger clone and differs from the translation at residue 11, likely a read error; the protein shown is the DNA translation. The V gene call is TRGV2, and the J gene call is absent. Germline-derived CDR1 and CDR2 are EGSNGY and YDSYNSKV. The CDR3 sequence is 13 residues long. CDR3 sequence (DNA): TGTGCCACCTGGGACGGGCCACCTTATAAGAGACTCTTT. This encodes CATWDGPPYKRLF.

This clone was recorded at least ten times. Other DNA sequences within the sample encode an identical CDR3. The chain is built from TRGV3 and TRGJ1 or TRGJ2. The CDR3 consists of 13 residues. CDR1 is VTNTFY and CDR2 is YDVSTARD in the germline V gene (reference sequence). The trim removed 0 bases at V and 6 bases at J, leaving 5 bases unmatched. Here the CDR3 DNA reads TGTGCCACCTGGGACAGGCGACGTTATAAGAAACTCTTT. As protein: CATWDRRRYKKLF.

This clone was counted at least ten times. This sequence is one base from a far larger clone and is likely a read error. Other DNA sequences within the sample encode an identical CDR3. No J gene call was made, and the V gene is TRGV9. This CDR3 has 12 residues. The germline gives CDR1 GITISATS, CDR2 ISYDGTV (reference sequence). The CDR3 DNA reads TGTGCCTTGTGGGAGGCGCCTCATAAGAAGCTCTTT. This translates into CALWEAPHKKLF.

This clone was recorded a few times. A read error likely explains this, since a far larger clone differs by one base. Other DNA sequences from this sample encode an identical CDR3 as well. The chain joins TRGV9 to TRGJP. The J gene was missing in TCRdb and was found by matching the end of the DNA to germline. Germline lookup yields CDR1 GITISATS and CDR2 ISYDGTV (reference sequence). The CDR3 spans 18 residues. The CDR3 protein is CALWEVAPQELGKKIKVF. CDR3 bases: TGTGCCTTGTGGGAGGTGGCCCCGCAAGAGCTGGGCAAAAAAATCAAGGTATTT.

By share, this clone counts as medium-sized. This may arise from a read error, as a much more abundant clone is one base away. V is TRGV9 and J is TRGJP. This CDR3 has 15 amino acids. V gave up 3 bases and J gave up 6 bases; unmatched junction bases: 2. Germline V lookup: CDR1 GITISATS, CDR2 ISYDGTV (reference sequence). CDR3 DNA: TGTGCCTTGTGGGAGCTAGAGTTGGGCAAAAAAATCAAGGTATTT. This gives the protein CALWELELGKKIKVF.

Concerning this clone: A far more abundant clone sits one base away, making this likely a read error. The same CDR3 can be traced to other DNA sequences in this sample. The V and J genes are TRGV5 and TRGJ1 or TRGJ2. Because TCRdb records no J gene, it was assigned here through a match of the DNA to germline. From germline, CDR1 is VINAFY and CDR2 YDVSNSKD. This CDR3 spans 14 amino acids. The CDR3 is CATWDRPFNYKKLF. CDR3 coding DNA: TGCGCCACCTGGGACAGGCCATTTAATTATAAGAAACTCTTT.

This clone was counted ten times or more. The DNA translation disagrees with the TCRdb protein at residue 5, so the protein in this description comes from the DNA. CDR3 in amino acids: CALWGMKLKLF. The CDR3, as DNA: TGTGCCTTGTGGGGAATGAAGCTTAAACTCTTT. J gene calling gave no result, while the V gene is TRGV9. This CDR3 has 11 amino acids. Looked up from germline, CDR1 is GITISATS and CDR2 is ISYDGTV (reference sequence).

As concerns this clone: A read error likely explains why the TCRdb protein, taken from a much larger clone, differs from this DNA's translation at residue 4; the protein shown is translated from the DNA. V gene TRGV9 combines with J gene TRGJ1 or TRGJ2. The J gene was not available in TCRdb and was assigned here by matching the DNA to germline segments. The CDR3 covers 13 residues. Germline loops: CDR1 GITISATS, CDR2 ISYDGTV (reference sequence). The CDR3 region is CALREVQRYKKLF. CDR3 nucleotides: TGTGCCTTGAGGGAGGTGCAACGTTATAAGAAACTCTTT.

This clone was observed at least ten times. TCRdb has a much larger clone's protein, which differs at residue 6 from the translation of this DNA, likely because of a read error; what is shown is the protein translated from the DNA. The CDR3, as DNA: TGTGCCACCTGGGATAAGCACGAGAAACTCTTT. Protein sequence: CATWDKHEKLF. J is TRGJ1 or TRGJ2 and V is TRGV8. Germline lookup yields CDR1 VENAVY and CDR2 YDSYNSRV. V lost 2 bases, J lost 11 bases, and 6 bases stayed unmatched. This CDR3 region has 11 residues.

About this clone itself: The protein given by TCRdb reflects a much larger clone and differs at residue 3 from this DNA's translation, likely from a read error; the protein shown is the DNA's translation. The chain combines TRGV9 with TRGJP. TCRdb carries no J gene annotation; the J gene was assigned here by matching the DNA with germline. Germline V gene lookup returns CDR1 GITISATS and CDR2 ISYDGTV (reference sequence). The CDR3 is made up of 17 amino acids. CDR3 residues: CASWEVEEVLGKKIKVF. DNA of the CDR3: TGTGCCTCGTGGGAGGTGGAGGAGGTGTTGGGCAAAAAAATCAAGGTATTT.